The 28 T cell receptor beta chains listed next were all sequenced from one sample in a study of shared clonotypes between healthy human individuals. Data came from immunoSEQ multiplex PCR; TCRdb stores just in-frame clones and leaves some out. Of about 700,000 clones in the sample, over 65% were seen once. Sequenced material: memory CD4+ T cells sorted from blood. The subset denotes: CD45RA-negative fraction. All receptors derive from a woman aged 30 to 39 in good health.

This sequence joins TRBV28 and TRBJ1-1; D perhaps matches TRBD1 (5 bases). The CDR3 runs 12 residues. The germline V and J ends were trimmed by 3 bases and 10 bases, with 12 bases remaining between them. Germline CDR1 and CDR2: MDHEN and SYDVKM. The CDR3 region is CASSLGRVGAFF. The CDR3 coding sequence is TGTGCCAGCAGTTTGGGACGGGTTGGAGCTTTCTTT.

The genes are TRBV7-8 and TRBJ1-6, with a possible D match to TRBD1 (6 bases). The CDR3 loop spans 13 amino acids. V shed 4 bases and J shed 14 bases, with 15 bases lying between them. The V gene's germline CDR1 is SGHVS and CDR2 FQNEAQ. Here the CDR3 reads CASSSHRDTALHF. For the CDR3, the DNA is TGTGCCAGCAGCTCTCACCGGGACACTGCCCTCCACTTT.

The rearrangement uses TRBV2 and TRBJ2-1; 7 positions match TRBD2. V gave up 4 bases and J gave up 9 bases; unmatched junction bases: 3. Germline V lookup: CDR1 SNHLY, CDR2 FYNNEI. There are 12 residues in the CDR3. The CDR3 coding sequence is TGTGCCAGCAGTGCAGGGAGGGTTGAGCAGTTCTTC. Its protein product is CASSAGRVEQFF.

V is TRBV7-6 and J is TRBJ2-7, with 7 bases fitting TRBD2. V lost 1 base to trimming and J lost 6 bases; unmatched junction nucleotides: 9. This CDR3 has 15 amino acids. Germline values: CDR1 SGHVS, CDR2 FNYEAQ. CDR3 sequence: CASSLDRREFREQYF. CDR3 sequence (DNA): TGTGCCAGCAGCTTAGACCGGCGGGAGTTCCGCGAGCAGTACTTC.

V gene TRBV10-3 combines with J gene TRBJ2-5; 11 bases align to TRBD2. V lost 6 bases and J lost 5; bases outside the gene matches: 8. The CDR3 length is 15 residues. Germline loops: CDR1 ENHRY, CDR2 SYGVKD. The CDR3 nucleotides read TGTGCCATCAGCTCGCTAGCGGGAGGTGGGGAGACCCAGTACTTC. It is translated as CAISSLAGGGETQYF.

CDR3 region: CASSVGGLASYNEQFF. The CDR3 nucleotides read TGTGCCAGCAGCGTCGGGGGGTTGGCGTCCTACAATGAGCAGTTCTTC. This chain uses TRBV9 with TRBJ2-1; 7 bases align to TRBD2. Germline trimming cut 2 bases from V and 1 base from J; bases unmatched to any gene: 6. The CDR3 is 16 amino acids. Per germline, CDR1 SGDLS and CDR2 YYNGEE.

The V call is TRBV28, the J call TRBJ1-4, with unresolved D. Looked up from germline, CDR1 is MDHEN and CDR2 is SYDVKM. V dropped 5 bases and J dropped 8 bases, with 21 bases sitting between them. The CDR3 totals 16 residues. The CDR3 is CASSTNPGSGGEKLFF. Here the CDR3 DNA reads TGTGCCAGCAGTACAAATCCGGGCTCAGGAGGGGAAAAACTGTTTTTT.

The chain combines TRBV5-1 with TRBJ2-5; a weak D match, TRBD2 (6 bases). The CDR3 loop spans 15 amino acids. The V end lost 0 bases, the J end lost 5 bases, and 14 bases lay between the germline ends. Germline-derived CDR1 and CDR2 are SGHRS and YFSETQ. CDR3 in amino acids: CASSLAPGGRETQYF. CDR3 DNA: TGCGCCAGCAGCTTGGCTCCTGGAGGGAGGGAGACCCAGTACTTC.

The chain links TRBV28 to TRBJ1-3; unclear D gene. Per the germline V gene, CDR1 is MDHEN and CDR2 is SYDVKM. Trimming removed 6 bases from V and 0 bases from J, with 12 bases in between. This CDR3 comprises 15 residues. The CDR3 coding sequence is TGTGCCAGCAGCCCTCAGTCGAACTCTGGAAACACCATATATTTT. This sequence encodes CASSPQSNSGNTIYF.

The chain employs TRBV19 and TRBJ2-1; no definite D call. V lost 7 bases to trimming and J lost 2 bases, with 3 bases between them. Germline lookup yields CDR1 LNHDA and CDR2 SQIVND (reference sequence). CDR3 size: 11 residues. The CDR3 DNA follows: TGTGCCAGTAAGGCCTACAATGAGCAGTTCTTC. It encodes CASKAYNEQFF.

The rearrangement uses TRBV28 and TRBJ1-5; perhaps TRBD1 as D (5 bases). CDR3 length: 16 residues. The germline V and J ends were trimmed by 6 bases and 5 bases, with 20 bases remaining between them. Germline values: CDR1 MDHEN, CDR2 SYDVKM. CDR3: CASSRIPGTVDQPQHF. Here the CDR3 DNA reads TGTGCCAGCAGCAGAATCCCCGGGACCGTAGATCAGCCCCAGCATTTT.

This chain links TRBV27 with TRBJ2-2; perhaps D is TRBD1 or TRBD2 (6 bases each). V lost 7 bases and J 5 bases, leaving 23 bases between the germline ends. The germline CDR1 and CDR2 sequences are MNHEY and SMNVEV (reference sequence). This CDR3 is built from 17 residues. The CDR3 region is CASTHLSGALRTGELFF. In DNA form, the CDR3 reads TGTGCCAGCACCCACCTATCGGGGGCGCTTCGGACCGGGGAGCTGTTTTTT.

This clone was observed many times. The genes are TRBV7-6 and TRBJ2-5; TRBD2 might be the D (5 bases). Trimming shortened V by 5 bases and J by 3 bases, and 10 bases separated the two germline ends. Germline V gene sequence: CDR1 SGHVS, CDR2 FNYEAQ. The CDR3 loop spans 13 amino acids. In DNA, the CDR3 is TGTGCCAGCAGCGGGAGACCTGAAGAGACCCAGTACTTC. It yields the protein CASSGRPEETQYF.

The V gene is TRBV19, the J gene TRBJ1-2; a possible D gene is TRBD1 (6 bases). The germline V and J ends were trimmed by 3 bases and 6 bases, with 14 bases remaining between them. The germline V gene has CDR1 LNHDA and CDR2 SQIVND (reference sequence). This CDR3 is 14 amino acids long. The CDR3 here is CASSIQQGMDGYTF. CDR3 nucleotide sequence: TGTGCCAGTAGTATCCAACAGGGAATGGATGGCTACACCTTC.

This chain links TRBV29-1 with TRBJ2-1; D may match TRBD1 or TRBD2 (5 bases each). Deletions cut 6 bases from V and 3 bases from J, with 18 bases between. CDR3 length equals 15 residues. The germline gives CDR1 SQVTM, CDR2 ANQGSEA. The CDR3 DNA reads as TGCAGCGTAGGCTCCGAGGGGTTCTACTACAATGAGCAGTTCTTC. Translated: CSVGSEGFYYNEQFF.

As to this clone: At one end the junction does not follow the germline gene, possibly because of a read error. J is TRBJ2-1 and V is TRBV9; 7 bases line up with TRBD2. Per germline, CDR1 SGDLS and CDR2 YYNGEE. This CDR3 is built from 12 residues. This CDR3 reads CASSVGREEPFF. CDR3 coding DNA: TGTGCCAGCAGCGTAGGACGGGAGGAGCCGTTCTTC.

Only one count was recorded for this clone. The chain has TRBV19 and TRBJ2-7; 9 bases fit TRBD1. The CDR3 has 15 residues. J was trimmed by 1 base and V by 4 bases; bases with no gene match: 5. The germline gives CDR1 LNHDA, CDR2 SQIVND (reference sequence). The CDR3 region has the DNA TGTGCCAGTAGTAGAGGACAGGGGACGTCCTACGAGCAGTACTTC. Translated, it gives CASSRGQGTSYEQYF.

V gene TRBV18 combines with J gene TRBJ2-5, with D uncertain. This CDR3 has 12 amino acids. The V end lost 6 bases, the J end lost 3 bases, and 8 bases lay between the germline ends. CDR1 and CDR2 from the germline V gene are KGHSH and LQKENI. The chain's CDR3 is CASSPGEETQYF. CDR3 bases: TGTGCCAGCTCCCCAGGTGAAGAGACCCAGTACTTC.

The gene calls are TRBV6-1 and TRBJ1-5; TRBD1 matches 7 bases. This CDR3 comprises 13 residues. The germline V gene encodes CDR1 MNHNS and CDR2 SASEGT. V shed 8 bases and J 8 bases; nucleotides not matched to a gene: 9. The DNA for the CDR3 is TGTGCCAGCCGCCGGACAGGTGGTGAGCCCCAGCATTTT. As protein: CASRRTGGEPQHF.

The sample holds one count of this clone. The chain joins TRBV28 to TRBJ2-7; perhaps TRBD1 as D (6 bases). Germline lookup yields CDR1 MDHEN and CDR2 SYDVKM. The CDR3 runs to 17 residues. V lost 3 bases and J lost 5, with 23 bases in between. The CDR3 sequence: CASSFPPWGRSVHEQYF. DNA of the CDR3: TGTGCCAGCAGTTTCCCTCCCTGGGGGCGCAGCGTCCACGAGCAGTACTTC. Full variable domain (outside the CDR3, taken from reference TRBV28 and TRBJ2-7): DVKVTQSSRYLVKRTGEKVFLECVQDMDHENMFWYRQDPGLGLRLIYFSYDVKMKEKGDIPEGYSVSREKKERFSLILESASTNQTSMYLCASSFPPWGRSVHEQYFGPGTRLTVT.

The V and J genes are TRBV19 and TRBJ1-4, with D perhaps matching TRBD1 (6 bases). The CDR3 runs to 13 residues. Germline CDR1 is LNHDA and CDR2 is SQIVND (reference sequence). V was clipped by 5 bases and J by 8 bases, with 12 bases between them. As DNA, the CDR3 is TGTGCCAGTAGTCTGGACAGAGAGGAAAAACTGTTTTTT. It is translated as CASSLDREEKLFF.

The chain joins TRBV5-1 to TRBJ2-5; 8 nucleotides match TRBD1. The CDR3 is 15 amino acids. V was pared by 5 bases and J by 1 base, with 7 bases of the junction left unmatched. Germline V gives CDR1 SGHRS, CDR2 YFSETQ. Written as DNA, the CDR3 is TGCGCCAGCAGATCAGGGGGCGAGGGCCAAGAGACCCAGTACTTC. This encodes CASRSGGEGQETQYF.

This clone was detected only a few times. The rearrangement links TRBV5-1 to TRBJ1-1; D is perhaps TRBD1 (6 bases). CDR1 and CDR2 from the germline V gene are SGHRS and YFSETQ. There are 14 residues in the CDR3. V was cut by 4 bases and J by 6 bases, with 16 bases left in between. Written as DNA, the CDR3 is TGCGCCAGCAGCGGGATACAGGGACTAGCTGAAGCTTTCTTT. Translated, it gives CASSGIQGLAEAFF.

The chain uses TRBV10-3 and TRBJ1-5; D call uncertain. With 3 bases removed from V and 5 bases from J, the gap between germline ends came to 14 bases. The CDR3 covers 15 residues. In germline, CDR1 is ENHRY, CDR2 SYGVKD. CDR3 residues: CAISDPDLTHQPQHF. The CDR3 DNA reads as TGTGCCATCAGTGATCCCGACCTTACGCATCAGCCCCAGCATTTT.

V is TRBV18 and J is TRBJ2-5; D possibly corresponds to TRBD1 (6 bases). The V end was cut by 4 bases, the J end by 1 base, with 16 bases between. Germline V CDR1 and CDR2: KGHSH, LQKENI. CDR3 length: 16 amino acids. The CDR3 DNA reads as TGTGCCAGCTCACTCGCACATTTGACAGGCCAAGAGACCCAGTACTTC. It codes for CASSLAHLTGQETQYF.

The chain couples TRBV4-1 to TRBJ2-7; D unresolved. The CDR3 extends over 15 amino acids. V dropped 1 base and J dropped 3 bases, with 13 bases sitting between them. The germline V gene encodes CDR1 MGHRA and CDR2 YSYEKL. The CDR3: CASSQVVGKVYEQYF. CDR3 sequence (DNA): TGCGCCAGCAGCCAAGTGGTGGGCAAGGTCTACGAGCAGTACTTC.

This clone was found a few times. The chain carries TRBV2 and TRBJ1-5; D not resolved. Germline loops: CDR1 SNHLY, CDR2 FYNNEI. Trimming removed 4 bases from V and 4 bases from J, with 5 bases in between. This CDR3 is 12 amino acids long. DNA of the CDR3: TGTGCCAGCAGTGTTCCAAATCAGCCCCAGCATTTT. The encoded protein is CASSVPNQPQHF.

The CDR3 nucleotides are TGTGCCAGCAGCCCCCGGATTGCTGGCTACACCTTC. Translation: CASSPRIAGYTF. V and J are TRBV7-2 and TRBJ1-2; D is unresolved. From germline, CDR1 is SGHTA and CDR2 FQGNSA. Trimming took off 5 bases at V and 7 bases at J, with 11 bases between the two ends. CDR3 length equals 12 residues.